Listed here are 15 T cell receptor beta chains from one sample, sequenced in a study of response to subunit inactivated influenza vaccine. TCRdb redid the calling of the RT-PCR reads with MiXCR, one entry per CDR3 protein. The sample lists around 760,000 distinct CDR3 sequences; around 14% were seen once. The source material was PBMCs from blood, sampled 14 to 15 days before vaccination. The receptor set was obtained from a man aged 45 to 65 who received an inactivated influenza vaccine.

The V gene is TRBV20-1, the J gene TRBJ1-6; tentatively, D is TRBD1 (6 bases). CDR3 length: 13 residues. With 7 bases removed from V and 5 bases from J, the gap between germline ends came to 12 bases. Per germline, CDR1 DFQATT and CDR2 SNEGSKA (reference sequence). The CDR3 loop is CSVDRFNNSPLHF. The DNA for the CDR3 is TGCAGTGTGGACAGATTCAATAATTCACCCCTCCACTTT.

This clonotype was recorded a few times. This rearrangement joins TRBV19 to TRBJ2-4; 11 bases map to TRBD2. V was pared by 9 bases and J by 2 bases, with 18 bases of the junction left unmatched. Germline CDR1 is LNHDA and CDR2 is SQIVND (reference sequence). The CDR3 is made up of 19 amino acids. In nucleotides, the CDR3 is TGTGCCAGCAGACCGTTGGCTAGCGGGAGGAGGGGGTCCAAAAACATTCAGTACTTC. Translation: CASRPLASGRRGSKNIQYF.

This chain links TRBV10-3 with TRBJ1-6; D call uncertain. Germline CDR1 ENHRY, CDR2 SYGVKD. The CDR3 covers 17 residues. V was shortened by 2 bases and J by 0 bases, with 11 bases between the two germline ends. The CDR3 DNA is TGTGCCATCAGTGAGGACCCCAGTTCCTCCTATAATTCACCCCTCCACTTT. It yields the protein CAISEDPSSSYNSPLHF.

This clonotype has ten or more counts. The rearrangement links TRBV7-9 to TRBJ2-1; 9 positions agree with TRBD1. V gave up 5 bases and J gave up 9 bases; unmatched junction bases: 8. The CDR3 contains 14 residues. Germline CDR1 is SEHNR and CDR2 is FQNEAQ (reference sequence). CDR3 region: CASSRDRVSREQFF. CDR3 sequence (DNA): TGTGCCAGCAGCCGGGACAGGGTATCTCGTGAGCAGTTCTTC. The full variable domain, in which reference TRBV7-9 and TRBJ2-1 provide the parts outside the CDR3, is DTGVSQNPRHKITKRGQNVTFRCDPISEHNRLYWYRQTLGQGPEFLTYFQNEAQLEKSRLLSDRFSAERPKGSFSTLEIQRTEQGDSAMYLCASSRDRVSREQFFGPGTRLTVL.

This chain joins TRBV20-1 and TRBJ2-7; 10 nucleotides agree with TRBD1. The trim removed 3 bases at V and 2 bases at J, leaving 7 bases unmatched. The germline gives CDR1 DFQATT, CDR2 SNEGSKA (reference sequence). CDR3 length equals 15 residues. In DNA form, the CDR3 reads TGCAGTGCTAGCCCGGGACAGGGGAGGGCCTACGAGCAGTACTTC. Its protein product is CSASPGQGRAYEQYF.

In its sample, this clonotype was seen a few times. The V and J genes are TRBV27 and TRBJ2-7, with 15 bases identical to TRBD2. V dropped 0 bases and J dropped 4; count of bases not matched to a gene: 1. The CDR3 extends over 16 amino acids. Germline loops: CDR1 MNHEY, CDR2 SMNVEV (reference sequence). Here the CDR3 reads CASSLSGLAGGYEQYF. As DNA, the CDR3 is TGTGCCAGCAGTTTATCGGGACTAGCGGGGGGATACGAGCAGTACTTC.

The genes are TRBV19 and TRBJ2-6, with D perhaps TRBD1 (5 bases). This CDR3 spans 15 amino acids. The germline gives CDR1 LNHDA, CDR2 SQIVND (reference sequence). V shed 2 bases and J shed 2 bases, with 7 bases lying between them. This chain's CDR3 is CASSIQGPGANVLTF. CDR3 nucleotides: TGTGCCAGTAGTATACAGGGTCCTGGGGCCAACGTCCTGACTTTC. The whole variable domain, filled in from reference TRBV19 and TRBJ2-6, reads DGGITQSPKYLFRKEGQNVTLSCEQNLNHDAMYWYRQDPGQGLRLIYYSQIVNDFQKGDIAEGYSVSREKKESFPLTVTSAQKNPTAFYLCASSIQGPGANVLTFGAGSRLTVL.

This clonotype was recorded a few times. J is TRBJ1-1 and V is TRBV12-3 or TRBV12-4; D gene ambiguous. This CDR3 comprises 14 residues. The V and J ends lost 3 bases and 1 base respectively, with 9 bases between them. The CDR3 region has the DNA TGTGCCAGCAGTTTCGACGGGCGGAACACTGAAGCTTTCTTT. It is translated as CASSFDGRNTEAFF.

Regarding this clonotype: Its ends do not fully match the called genes, so a read error is possible. V is TRBV12-3 or TRBV12-4 and J is TRBJ2-1; 8 bases agree with TRBD2. The CDR3 length is 15 residues. Written as DNA, the CDR3 is TGCGCTAGTTCGGGGGGGGCCTCGGCCTACAATGAGCAGTTCTTC. It translates to CASSGGASAYNEQFF.

The chain has TRBV5-1 and TRBJ1-6; tentative D call: TRBD1 (5 bases). The germline V gene has CDR1 SGHRS and CDR2 YFSETQ. V gave up 0 bases and J gave up 10 bases, with 8 bases separating them. The CDR3 sequence is 13 residues long. CDR3 sequence reads: CASSLVRDSPLHF. DNA of the CDR3: TGCGCCAGCAGCTTGGTACGGGACTCACCCCTCCACTTT. The full variable domain, its missing parts supplied by reference TRBV5-1 and TRBJ1-6, is KAGVTQTPRYLIKTRGQQVTLSCSPISGHRSVSWYQQTPGQGLQFLFEYFSETQRNKGNFPGRFSGRQFSNSRSEMNVSTLELGDSALYLCASSLVRDSPLHFGNGTRLTVT.

This clonotype has a count of ten or more. The rearrangement uses TRBV29-1 and TRBJ1-2; D remains unclear. Germline-derived CDR1 and CDR2 are SQVTM and ANQGSEA. The V gene lost 5 bases and the J gene lost 8 bases, with 9 bases spanning the gap. CDR3 length: 10 amino acids. CDR3 bases: TGCAGCGTTCCTGTCTCCGGCTACACCTTC. It is translated as CSVPVSGYTF.

This chain joins TRBV7-9 and TRBJ2-7, with TRBD2 matching 8 bases. The CDR3 loop spans 17 amino acids. The germline V gene has CDR1 SEHNR and CDR2 FQNEAQ (reference sequence). V gave up 5 bases and J gave up 5 bases; unmatched junction bases: 17. The CDR3 nucleotides are TGTGCCAGCAGCCCCCTCTCGAGGGGACTAGTAATCCACGAGCAGTACTTC. This encodes CASSPLSRGLVIHEQYF.

The chain combines TRBV6-5 with TRBJ2-7, with D perhaps TRBD1 (5 bases). The CDR3 is 14 amino acids. Germline CDR1 MNHEY, CDR2 SVGAGI. The germline V and J ends were trimmed by 2 bases and 3 bases, with 11 bases remaining between them. The CDR3: CASSYAQGNYEQYF. CDR3 coding DNA: TGTGCCAGCAGTTACGCCCAGGGTAACTACGAGCAGTACTTC.

This clonotype appeared a few times. The chain couples TRBV12-3 or TRBV12-4 to TRBJ2-7, with D hard to call. The CDR3 sequence is 14 residues long. The V gene lost 5 bases and the J gene lost 1 base, with 12 bases spanning the gap. CDR3 loop: CASSVDRLSYEQYF. CDR3 nucleotide sequence: TGTGCCAGCAGTGTTGACCGTTTATCCTACGAGCAGTACTTC.

Many counts were recorded for this clonotype. The chain carries TRBV30 and TRBJ1-2; D possibly corresponds to TRBD1 (5 bases). Germline CDR1 reads GTSNPN; CDR2 reads SVGIG (reference sequence). Trimming took off 2 bases at V and 7 bases at J, with 14 bases between the two ends. The CDR3 sequence is 13 residues long. CDR3 sequence reads: CAWSTGPVRGYTF. The CDR3 DNA follows: TGTGCCTGGAGTACAGGTCCAGTGCGTGGCTACACCTTC. Based on the CDR3 plus reference TRBV30 and TRBJ1-2, the full variable domain is SQTIHQWPATLVQPVGSPLSLECTVEGTSNPNLYWYRQAAGRGLQLLFYSVGIGQISSEVPQNLSASRPQDRQFILSSKKLLLSDSGFYLCAWSTGPVRGYTFGSGTRLTVV.